This T cell receptor (beta chain) was sequenced for a study of blood T cell repertoires in COVID-19. Study-wide context: Specimens from acute and convalescent COVID-19 originated in the United States, Italy and Spain. PBMCs, B-cell-depleted T cells, or T cells were the source of the cDNA or gDNA that made up the material.

The germline V gene encodes CDR1 SGDLS and CDR2 YYNGEE. V was pared by 3 bases and J by 5 bases, with 14 bases between. The CDR3 runs 14 residues. Profiled with immunoSEQ multiplex PCR; TCRdb holds only in-frame clones, not every one. The data contain approximately 70,000 clones, roughly four fifths of them seen just once; the ten biggest clones take up under 5%. The V gene is TRBV9, the J gene TRBJ2-5; D is perhaps TRBD2 (6 bases). The source is a woman aged 60 to 75 with acute or convalescent COVID-19. The sequenced sample consisted of peripheral blood. As DNA, the CDR3 is TGTGCCAGCAGCGCCGGGAGAGGGGCCGAGACCCAGTACTTC. The encoded protein is CASSAGRGAETQYF.